Listed here are 17 T cell receptor beta chains from one sample, sequenced in a study of early T cells in non-severe SARS-CoV-2 infection. TCRdb re-derived calls from the 5' RACE reads in MiXCR, one entry per CDR3 protein. The sample comprises tens of thousands of distinct CDR3 sequences, roughly 11% of which are singletons, and roughly a tenth rests with the top ten. Sequenced: whole blood. The receptors were sampled from an adult who was a healthcare worker with PCR-confirmed SARS-CoV-2 infection or an uninfected control (not recorded which).

This clonotype appeared a few times. The chain joins TRBV20-1 to TRBJ2-1, with D possibly being TRBD1 or TRBD2 (5 bases each). The CDR3 is 13 residues long. The germline V gene encodes CDR1 DFQATT and CDR2 SNEGSKA (reference sequence). V lost 6 bases and J lost 2, with 11 bases in between. The CDR3 protein is CSARDPAYNEQFF. Here the CDR3 DNA reads TGCAGTGCCCGGGACCCGGCCTACAATGAGCAGTTCTTC.

This sequence joins TRBV28 and TRBJ2-7, with D perhaps being TRBD1 or TRBD2 (5 bases each). This CDR3 contains 13 residues. CDR1 is MDHEN, CDR2 SYDVKM, per germline. Trimming took off 8 bases at V and 4 bases at J, with 15 bases between the two ends. The CDR3: CASPKPGPYEQYF. The DNA for the CDR3 is TGTGCCAGCCCAAAACCGGGACCTTACGAGCAGTACTTC.

This clonotype was observed many times. The rearrangement uses TRBV18 and TRBJ1-1; D possibly corresponds to TRBD1 (6 bases). Trimming left V 3 bases short and J 8 bases short, with 13 bases between. CDR1 and CDR2 (germline): KGHSH, LQKENI. This CDR3 region has 13 residues. The CDR3 DNA is TGTGCCAGCTCACCCGAAAGGGACATCGAAGCTTTCTTT. This sequence encodes CASSPERDIEAFF.

This clonotype showed up just a few times. The chain combines TRBV28 with TRBJ2-4; 7 bases align to TRBD1. Germline values: CDR1 MDHEN, CDR2 SYDVKM. CDR3 length: 14 residues. Trimming took 5 bases from V and 13 from J; bases not matched to a gene: 14. This CDR3 is CASSNRGPWSIQYF. CDR3 in DNA: TGTGCCAGCAGTAACAGGGGCCCCTGGTCCATACAGTACTTC.

This clonotype has at least ten counts. The chain employs TRBV12-3 or TRBV12-4 and TRBJ2-3, with D unclear. V lost 1 base and J lost 0, with 11 bases in between. The CDR3 extends over 16 amino acids. The CDR3 DNA sequence: TGTGCCAGCAGTTTAGGAGACTTCCCTAGCACAGATACGCAGTATTTT. Protein sequence: CASSLGDFPSTDTQYF.

This chain connects TRBV20-1 to TRBJ2-3, with TRBD2 matching over 12 bases. With V trimmed by 3 bases and J by 2 bases, 3 bases remained unmatched. The CDR3 is made up of 15 amino acids. In germline, CDR1 is DFQATT, CDR2 SNEGSKA (reference sequence). The CDR3 DNA is TGCAGTGCTAGCACTAGCGGGGGGCCCACAGATACGCAGTATTTT. Translating it yields CSASTSGGPTDTQYF.

This clonotype was recorded only once. The gene calls are TRBV7-2 and TRBJ2-5; TRBD2 aligns across 11 bases. Germline V gene data show CDR1 as SGHTA and CDR2 as FQGNSA. CDR3 length: 15 amino acids. Losses at the gene ends were 3 bases for V and 5 bases for J; bases not matched to a gene: 5. The CDR3 nucleotides are TGTGCCAGCAGCTTGACTAGCGGGATTGGGGAGACCCAGTACTTC. It specifies CASSLTSGIGETQYF.

The chain combines TRBV29-1 with TRBJ2-3, with D tentatively TRBD1 (6 bases). From germline, CDR1 is SQVTM and CDR2 ANQGSEA. Trimming shortened V by 4 bases and J by 2 bases, and 7 bases separated the two germline ends. The CDR3 extends over 12 amino acids. The CDR3 coding sequence is TGCAGCGTTGGGACAGACACAGATACGCAGTATTTT. It translates to CSVGTDTDTQYF.

The V gene is TRBV20-1, the J gene TRBJ1-1, with 9 bases fitting TRBD1. Trimming at V came to 6 bases and at J to 4 bases, leaving 6 bases not matched to a gene. The CDR3 has 13 residues. The germline gives CDR1 DFQATT, CDR2 SNEGSKA (reference sequence). DNA of the CDR3: TGCAGTGCCTGCCAGGGACAGGGCACTGAAGCTTTCTTT. Protein sequence: CSACQGQGTEAFF.

The table lists this clonotype with many counts. The rearrangement links TRBV20-1 to TRBJ2-3, with 8 bases matching TRBD2. The CDR3 contains 15 residues. Germline lookup yields CDR1 DFQATT and CDR2 SNEGSKA (reference sequence). V was clipped by 0 bases and J by 1 base; unmatched bases: 3. The CDR3 DNA is TGCAGTGCTAGAGATGAGACTAGCGGCACAGATACGCAGTATTTT. This sequence encodes CSARDETSGTDTQYF.

The table lists this clonotype with a few counts. The gene calls are TRBV5-4 and TRBJ2-7; 7 bases fit TRBD1. The V and J ends lost 3 bases and 0 bases, in that order; junction bases with no gene match: 6. Germline CDR1 is SGHNT and CDR2 is YYREEE (reference sequence). The CDR3 is made up of 15 amino acids. Here the CDR3 reads CASSSQTGSSYEQYF. The CDR3 region has the DNA TGTGCCAGCAGCTCGCAGACAGGGTCCTCCTACGAGCAGTACTTC.

Ten or more counts support this clonotype. The rearrangement joins TRBV6-1 to TRBJ1-1; D remains unclear. The germline V gene encodes CDR1 MNHNS and CDR2 SASEGT. The CDR3 has 16 residues. Trimming cost V 5 bases and J 3 bases, with 19 bases left between them. The DNA of the CDR3 is TGTGCCAGCAGTCCGAGTGATTCGGGGTGGCACACTGAAGCTTTCTTT. It yields the protein CASSPSDSGWHTEAFF.

By sample share, this clonotype is medium-sized. The V gene is TRBV7-8, the J gene TRBJ2-7, with TRBD2 matching over 11 bases. With 1 base clipped from V and 1 base from J, the junction kept 6 bases outside the gene matches. CDR1 is SGHVS and CDR2 is FQNEAQ in the germline V gene. The CDR3 has 17 amino acids. The CDR3 bases are TGTGCCAGCAGCTTAGTTTCGCTAGCGGGGGGATCCTACGAGCAGTACTTC. This sequence encodes CASSLVSLAGGSYEQYF. Full variable domain (missing parts from reference TRBV7-8 and TRBJ2-7): GAGVSQSPRYKVAKRGQDVALRCDPISGHVSLFWYQQALGQGPEFLTYFQNEAQLDKSGLPSDRFFAERPEGSVSTLKIQRTQQEDSAVYLCASSLVSLAGGSYEQYFGPGTRLTVT.

This clonotype was seen more than once but under ten times. The chain links TRBV28 to TRBJ1-2; D not certain. In germline, CDR1 is MDHEN, CDR2 SYDVKM. The V end lost 6 bases, the J end lost 8 bases, and 19 bases lay between the germline ends. The CDR3 spans 14 residues. The CDR3 spells CASSLPAATGGYTF. In nucleotides, the CDR3 is TGTGCCAGCAGCCTGCCCGCAGCCACGGGAGGCTACACCTTC.

The chain joins TRBV3-1 to TRBJ1-5; a weak D match, TRBD1 (5 bases). This CDR3 is 14 amino acids long. From germline, CDR1 is LGHDT and CDR2 YNNKEL (reference sequence). Between the trimmed V and J ends, which lost 3 bases and 4 bases, there was a span of 10 bases. This CDR3 reads CASSQGGVNQPQHF. The CDR3 DNA sequence: TGTGCCAGCAGCCAGGGGGGAGTGAATCAGCCCCAGCATTTT. Filled out from reference TRBV3-1 and TRBJ1-5, the complete variable domain reads DTAVSQTPKYLVTQMGNDKSIKCEQNLGHDTMYWYKQDSKKFLKIMFSYNNKELIINETVPNRFSPKSPDKAHLNLHINSLELGDSAVYFCASSQGGVNQPQHFGDGTRLSIL.

V is TRBV2 and J is TRBJ2-2; TRBD1 might be the D (6 bases). The CDR3 sequence is 13 residues long. V lost 6 bases and J lost 4, with 9 bases in between. Germline lookup yields CDR1 SNHLY and CDR2 FYNNEI. CDR3 region: CASRQGTTGELFF. The CDR3 region has the DNA TGTGCCAGCAGACAGGGTACCACCGGGGAGCTGTTTTTT.

CDR3 sequence (DNA): TGTGCCAGCAGCTATACTAGCGGGCTGGTGAATGAGCAGTTCTTC. Translation: CASSYTSGLVNEQFF. The chain uses TRBV13 and TRBJ2-1; 9 bases align to TRBD2. The junction had 8 bases not matched to a gene; V was cut back by 4 bases and J by 7 bases. The CDR3 spans 15 residues. Per germline, CDR1 PRHDT and CDR2 FYEKMQ (reference sequence).